This TCR beta chain was obtained from a study of control samples from healthy donors and cancer patients (dated by TCRdb to 2018 to 2020). The germline V gene provides CDR1 SGHVS and CDR2 FQNEAQ. The CDR3 covers 16 residues, taking in both the cysteine and the phenylalanine. The sequence is cut down to CDR3 DNA, 48 bases in frame from base 1. Compared with germline, V lacks 4 bases and J lacks 0 bases; bases without a gene match: 6. Comments on this clone: Its target antigen remains unknown. Base qualities are not recorded, but no much larger clone differs from it by a single base.

Libraries came from the immunoSEQ multiplex PCR assay. Imported from immuneACCESS, the table was reduced by TCRdb to in-frame sequences with V and J called. These copies leave out some clones; in studies compared against another copy, an unresolved V gene accounts for under half, and the cause of the remainder is not known. The table for this sample lists 65,000 to 95,000 clones; more than 75% of them were counted only once. The ten top clones hold more than 15% of the sample. The TCR originated in a man between 50 and 59 years old in good health. The specimen sequenced was blood. The sequence joins TRBV7-8 to TRBJ2-5; 9 central bases correspond to TRBD2. Here the CDR3 is given as CASSSDSGGYQETQYF. DNA sequence: TGTGCCAGCAGCTCCGATAGCGGGGGATACCAAGAGACCCAGTACTTC.